This entry is about one T cell receptor beta chain. Its antigen is unknown. All donors were Caucasian adults living in Nashville, Tennessee. J lost 3 bases, V lost 2 bases, and 4 bases had no gene match. There are 14 residues in the CDR3. Germline lookup yields CDR1 KGHSH and CDR2 LQKENI. Clones were sequenced by immunoSEQ multiplex PCR, and TCRdb holds only the in-frame ones, with some missing. The sample includes over 1.5 million clones, roughly 98% of them seen just once. The data were taken from a study of shared clonotypes between healthy human individuals. Study-wide points: All-four-donor shared clonotypes had higher generation probabilities than non-shared clonotypes did.

The receptor was derived from a man aged 30-40 years in good health. Input material: naive CD4+ T cells sorted from blood. As to subset: CD45RA+ positively selected. The rearrangement uses TRBV18 and TRBJ2-7; 7 bases match TRBD2. Here the CDR3 reads CASSPGTTNYEQYF. The CDR3 DNA sequence: TGTGCCAGCTCACCAGGGACTACTAACTACGAGCAGTACTTC.